One sample yielded the 27 T cell receptor beta chains listed below, sequenced in a study of blood T cell repertoires in COVID-19. Clones were sequenced by immunoSEQ multiplex PCR, and TCRdb holds only the in-frame ones, with some missing. This table holds 350,000 or so clones, about nine tenths found once. Sequenced input: PBMCs or T cells enriched from blood (not recorded which). The receptors originated from a woman aged 30 to 39 who had been exposed to COVID-19.

The CDR3, as DNA: TGCAGCGTTGCTACAAAGACCGGGACAGGGGGCTTGTACACTGAAGCTTTCTTT. This sequence encodes CSVATKTGTGGLYTEAFF. This rearrangement joins TRBV29-1 to TRBJ1-1; 12 nucleotides match TRBD1. Germline lookup yields CDR1 SQVTM and CDR2 ANQGSEA. The CDR3 runs 18 residues. Trimming took 4 bases from V and 3 from J; bases not matched to a gene: 15. The full variable domain, rest sourced from reference TRBV29-1 and TRBJ1-1, is SAVISQKPSRDICQRGTSLTIQCQVDSQVTMMFWYRQQPGQSLTLIATANQGSEATYESGFVIDKFPISRPNLTFSTLTVSNMSPEDSSIYLCSVATKTGTGGLYTEAFFGQGTRLTVV.

CDR3 in amino acids: CASSHPTRGSSYEQYF. CDR3 sequence (DNA): TGTGCCAGCAGTCACCCAACCAGGGGGAGCTCCTACGAGCAGTACTTC. The V and J genes are TRBV28 and TRBJ2-7, with 7 nucleotides matching TRBD1. CDR3 length: 16 amino acids. Germline loops: CDR1 MDHEN, CDR2 SYDVKM. The V gene end was trimmed by 5 bases and the J gene end by 0 bases; junction bases not matched to a gene: 10. The whole variable domain, remainder taken from reference TRBV28 and TRBJ2-7, is DVKVTQSSRYLVKRTGEKVFLECVQDMDHENMFWYRQDPGLGLRLIYFSYDVKMKEKGDIPEGYSVSREKKERFSLILESASTNQTSMYLCASSHPTRGSSYEQYFGPGTRLTVT.

Written as DNA, the CDR3 is TGTGCTAGTGGTTTTTGGCGGGAGGCAACAGATACGCAGTATTTT. Its protein product is CASGFWREATDTQYF. The chain combines TRBV12-5 with TRBJ2-3; 8 bases match TRBD2. V was clipped by 3 bases and J by 3 bases; unmatched bases: 5. Per germline, CDR1 LGHNT and CDR2 FRNRAP. This CDR3 has 15 amino acids. Filled out from reference TRBV12-5 and TRBJ2-3, the complete variable domain reads DARVTQTPRHKVTEMGQEVTMRCQPILGHNTVFWYRQTMMQGLELLAYFRNRAPLDDSGMPKDRFSAEMPDATLATLKIQPSEPRDSAVYFCASGFWREATDTQYFGPGTRLTVL.

The table lists this clone with a few counts. This sequence joins TRBV5-1 and TRBJ2-7; D remains unclear. Per germline, CDR1 SGHRS and CDR2 YFSETQ. V lost 0 bases and J lost 0, with 10 bases in between. The CDR3 is made up of 15 amino acids. Here the CDR3 reads CASSLVSAGSYEQYF. The CDR3 DNA reads as TGCGCCAGCAGCTTGGTGAGCGCTGGCTCCTACGAGCAGTACTTC.

The table lists this clone with a count of one. This chain connects TRBV28 to TRBJ1-5; D remains unclear. The V gene's germline CDR1 is MDHEN and CDR2 SYDVKM. V lost 2 bases, J lost 7 bases, and 12 bases lay in between. CDR3 size: 14 residues. As DNA, the CDR3 is TGTGCCAGCAGTTTAGAGGGATTGGAACAGCCCCAGCATTTT. Residues: CASSLEGLEQPQHF.

The genes are TRBV19 and TRBJ1-3, with D possibly being TRBD1 (5 bases). Germline assignment: CDR1 LNHDA and CDR2 SQIVND (reference sequence). This CDR3 has 17 residues. Trimming removed 7 bases from V and 0 bases from J, with 19 bases in between. The CDR3: CASTPIGATFSGNTIYF. DNA for the CDR3: TGTGCCAGTACCCCCATAGGGGCCACTTTCTCTGGAAACACCATATATTTT.

The chain uses TRBV7-9 and TRBJ2-7; maybe TRBD1 (5 bases). This CDR3 spans 15 amino acids. V was trimmed by 4 bases and J by 2 bases, leaving 15 bases between them. In germline, CDR1 is SEHNR, CDR2 FQNEAQ (reference sequence). The CDR3, as DNA: TGTGCCAGCAGCTCACAGGAATTGGTCCCCTACGAGCAGTACTTC. Amino acids: CASSSQELVPYEQYF.

The rearrangement uses TRBV19 and TRBJ2-5; 8 nucleotides line up with TRBD2. This CDR3 has 15 residues. Losses at the gene ends were 5 bases for V and 7 bases for J; bases not matched to a gene: 12. The V gene's germline CDR1 is LNHDA and CDR2 SQIVND (reference sequence). In DNA form, the CDR3 reads TGTGCCAGTAGTCCCGGGGGGGAGCACCGGGGGACCCAGTACTTC. Translated, it gives CASSPGGEHRGTQYF.

This chain joins TRBV7-8 and TRBJ2-7; TRBD2 matches 9 bases. The junction had 9 bases not matched to a gene; V was cut back by 5 bases and J by 7 bases. This CDR3 spans 14 amino acids. Germline V CDR1 and CDR2: SGHVS, FQNEAQ. CDR3 bases: TGTGCCAGCAGCGTTAGCGGGAGTTCGGGAGAGCAGTACTTC. Translated: CASSVSGSSGEQYF.

This clone was picked up a small number of times. The chain couples TRBV25-1 to TRBJ2-7, with 8 bases identical to TRBD1. Looked up from germline, CDR1 is MGHDK and CDR2 is SYGVNS. J was trimmed by 2 bases and V by 6 bases; bases with no gene match: 9. The CDR3 loop spans 15 amino acids. The CDR3 sequence: CASSPRGTGPYEQYF. As DNA, the CDR3 is TGTGCCAGCAGCCCGAGGGGGACAGGACCCTACGAGCAGTACTTC.

V is TRBV11-3 and J is TRBJ2-5; 7 bases line up with TRBD1. Germline-derived CDR1 and CDR2 are SGHNT and YENEEA. The CDR3 loop spans 13 amino acids. V shed 7 bases, J shed 2 bases, and the junction held 4 bases outside the gene matches. This CDR3 is CASTKTGQETQYF. CDR3 sequence (DNA): TGTGCCAGCACCAAGACAGGGCAAGAGACCCAGTACTTC.

This chain uses TRBV5-8 with TRBJ2-5, with 7 bases matching TRBD1. The ends lost 2 bases at V and 5 bases at J; junction bases unmatched: 6. This CDR3 comprises 14 residues. Germline CDR1 is SGHTS and CDR2 is YDEGEE. CDR3 DNA: TGTGCCAGCAGCTTCCCCAGGGGGTTGGAGACCCAGTACTTC. This gives the protein CASSFPRGLETQYF.

The genes are TRBV28 and TRBJ1-1; TRBD1 is a possible D gene (6 bases). The V and J ends lost 3 bases and 10 bases respectively, with 12 bases between them. CDR1 is MDHEN and CDR2 is SYDVKM in the germline V gene. The CDR3 extends over 12 amino acids. In nucleotides, the CDR3 is TGTGCCAGCAGTTTCAGGGGTTCAGGAGCTTTCTTT. As protein: CASSFRGSGAFF.

The count of this clone is one. This CDR3 is CSVGRGGSYNEQFF. In nucleotides, the CDR3 is TGCAGCGTTGGTAGGGGTGGGTCCTACAATGAGCAGTTCTTC. The chain recombines TRBV29-1 with TRBJ2-1; tentatively, D is TRBD1 (5 bases). Trimming stripped 4 bases from V and 1 base from J, with 11 bases between. Per germline, CDR1 SQVTM and CDR2 ANQGSEA. The CDR3 has 14 residues.

The chain recombines TRBV4-1 with TRBJ1-1; D is unclear. Trimming left V 4 bases short and J 3 bases short, with 18 bases between. Germline assignment: CDR1 MGHRA and CDR2 YSYEKL. The CDR3 has 16 residues. The CDR3 DNA sequence: TGCGCCAGCAGCCCACTAACGGCTTTGGTCGACACTGAAGCTTTCTTT. This gives the protein CASSPLTALVDTEAFF.

This clone has a single count. This chain joins TRBV3-1 (or the pseudogene TRBV3-2) and TRBJ2-2; perhaps TRBD2 as D (5 bases). V lost 0 bases and J 2 bases, leaving 13 bases between the germline ends. From germline, CDR1 is LGHDT and CDR2 YNNKEL (reference sequence). The CDR3 sequence is 17 residues long. The CDR3 nucleotides read TGTGCCAGCAGCCAAGATTTTGGAGGACTCAACACCGGGGAGCTGTTTTTT. This translates into CASSQDFGGLNTGELFF.

The chain joins TRBV6-6 to TRBJ1-2; D gene unclear. Per germline, CDR1 MNHNY and CDR2 SVGAGI (reference sequence). The ends were cut back, 8 bases at V and 4 bases at J, with 11 bases in the middle. This CDR3 contains 12 residues. The CDR3 region is CASGEVRYGYTF. Here the CDR3 DNA reads TGTGCCAGCGGGGAGGTACGCTATGGCTACACCTTC.

The chain has TRBV5-1 and TRBJ1-2, with D hard to call. V shed 4 bases and J shed 6 bases, with 16 bases lying between them. CDR1 and CDR2 from the germline V gene are SGHRS and YFSETQ. The CDR3 sequence is 14 residues long. The CDR3 reads CASSNGVGEDGYTF. For the CDR3, the DNA is TGCGCCAGCAGCAACGGAGTGGGAGAGGATGGCTACACCTTC. Based on the CDR3 plus reference TRBV5-1 and TRBJ1-2, the full variable domain is KAGVTQTPRYLIKTRGQQVTLSCSPISGHRSVSWYQQTPGQGLQFLFEYFSETQRNKGNFPGRFSGRQFSNSRSEMNVSTLELGDSALYLCASSNGVGEDGYTFGSGTRLTVV.

This chain uses TRBV6-4 with TRBJ1-3, with TRBD1 identical over 7 bases. The CDR3 covers 18 residues. Germline lookup yields CDR1 MRHNA and CDR2 SNTAGT. The V gene end was trimmed by 6 bases and the J gene end by 0 bases; junction bases not matched to a gene: 14. The CDR3 is CASSPKGQVSTSGNTIYF. The DNA for the CDR3 is TGTGCCAGCAGCCCCAAAGGACAGGTCTCCACCTCTGGAAACACCATATATTTT.

This chain connects TRBV7-6 to TRBJ2-1; 14 bases are a match to TRBD2. The CDR3 sequence is 18 residues long. Germline values: CDR1 SGHVS, CDR2 FNYEAQ. J lost 6 bases, V lost 5 bases, and 12 bases had no gene match. The CDR3 coding sequence is TGTGCCAGCAGCCCGACTAGCGGGAGGGCCCTCTTTGCCAATGAGCAGTTCTTC. Protein: CASSPTSGRALFANEQFF.

This clone was detected once. The V and J genes are TRBV28 and TRBJ2-7; D possibly corresponds to TRBD1 (6 bases). This CDR3 is 16 amino acids long. In germline, CDR1 is MDHEN, CDR2 SYDVKM. Trimming shortened V by 4 bases and J by 0 bases, and 16 bases separated the two germline ends. The CDR3 DNA reads as TGTGCCAGCAGTTCCCGGACAGTGGGTTACTCCTACGAGCAGTACTTC. Amino acid sequence: CASSSRTVGYSYEQYF.

The V and J genes are TRBV5-1 and TRBJ2-7, with TRBD1 identical over 8 bases. From germline, CDR1 is SGHRS and CDR2 YFSETQ. V lost 0 bases, J lost 7 bases, and 3 bases stayed unmatched. This CDR3 comprises 13 residues. Here the CDR3 reads CASSLAGGWEQYF. The CDR3, as DNA: TGCGCCAGCAGCTTGGCAGGGGGCTGGGAGCAGTACTTC.

J is TRBJ1-2 and V is TRBV7-9, with 8 bases matching TRBD1. With 3 bases clipped from V and 3 bases from J, the junction kept 6 bases outside the gene matches. Germline V gene sequence: CDR1 SEHNR, CDR2 FQNEAQ (reference sequence). This CDR3 has 15 amino acids. The CDR3 bases are TGTGCCAGCAGCTTCGGACAGGGAGGCGACTATGGCTACACCTTC. Translation: CASSFGQGGDYGYTF.

This chain joins TRBV28 and TRBJ1-5, with 7 bases fitting TRBD1. The CDR3 has 15 amino acids. The J segment lost 0 bases and the V segment lost 4 bases, leaving 3 bases of the junction unmatched. The germline V gene has CDR1 MDHEN and CDR2 SYDVKM. CDR3 sequence: CASSWGQSSNQPQHF. As DNA, the CDR3 is TGTGCCAGCAGTTGGGGACAGTCTAGCAATCAGCCCCAGCATTTT.

V usage is TRBV3-1 (or the pseudogene TRBV3-2) and J usage is TRBJ2-3; TRBD2 agrees at 7 bases. The V and J ends lost 4 bases and 2 bases, in that order; junction bases with no gene match: 3. This CDR3 has 14 amino acids. Germline CDR1 and CDR2: LGHDT and YNNKEL (reference sequence). The CDR3 bases are TGTGCCAGCAGCCCTCTAGCGGACACAGATACGCAGTATTTT. Encoded protein: CASSPLADTDTQYF.

The chain employs TRBV11-2 and TRBJ2-1; D not resolved. Trimming stripped 2 bases from V and 9 bases from J, with 23 bases between. The CDR3 loop spans 17 amino acids. From germline, CDR1 is SGHAT and CDR2 FQNNGV. The CDR3 sequence is CASSLILPRPPPSEQFF. The CDR3 region has the DNA TGTGCCAGCAGCTTAATTTTGCCCCGTCCGCCCCCGAGTGAGCAGTTCTTC.

The V and J genes are TRBV19 and TRBJ2-4; perhaps TRBD2 as D (6 bases). The CDR3 loop spans 16 amino acids. Germline lookup yields CDR1 LNHDA and CDR2 SQIVND (reference sequence). Trimming removed 7 bases at V and 3 bases at J, with 19 bases between. CDR3 loop: CASTLSGGIGKNIQYF. DNA of the CDR3: TGTGCCAGTACCCTATCCGGCGGGATTGGCAAAAACATTCAGTACTTC.